The rows below give T cell receptor beta chains drawn from one sample of a study of CD8 T cells in Susac syndrome. Each CDR3 protein is one row after TCRdb ran MiXCR on the immunoSEQ multiplex PCR reads. The sample has about 300,000 distinct CDR3 sequences; over 75% are singletons. Material for sequencing was CD8+ T cells from PBMCs. These receptors all come from a human donor with multiple sclerosis. The CDR3 runs from the conserved cysteine through the conserved F or W. A D gene is named only where the DNA matches it firmly. Clone size is shown for a subset of rows, as once, few, many or a class of expanded clone.

>TRBJ2-1|-|-|TRBV25-1|16
CASSENPGMAYNEQFF
TGTGCCAGCAGTGAAAATCCAGGGATGGCCTACAATGAGCAGTTCTTC
>TRBJ2-7|TRBD1|-|TRBV5-1|14
CASSAGGQGYEQYF
TGCGCCAGCAGCGCCGGGGGACAGGGGTACGAGCAGTACTTC
>TRBJ2-2|-|few|TRBV11-2|13
CASSLVGAGELFF
TGTGCCAGCAGCTTAGTTGGCGCCGGGGAGCTGTTTTTT
>TRBJ2-7|-|-|TRBV9|14
CASSVGGNTYEQYF
TGTGCCAGCAGCGTAGGGGGAAATACCTACGAGCAGTACTTC
>TRBJ2-5|TRBD2|-|TRBV20-1|16
CSARRTSGRARETQYF
TGCAGTGCTAGGAGGACTAGCGGGAGGGCCCGGGAGACCCAGTACTTC
>TRBJ2-7|-|-|TRBV4-3|13
CASGSRGRREQYF
TGCGCCAGCGGGAGCCGGGGGCGGCGAGAGCAGTACTTC
>TRBJ2-7|TRBD1|-|TRBV5-8|14
CARGQGLTEREQYF
TGTGCCAGGGGACAGGGGTTAACCGAGAGGGAGCAGTACTTC
>TRBJ2-5|-|-|TRBV12-3/TRBV12-4|14
CASSHNIKQETQYF
TGTGCCAGCAGCCACAACATAAAACAAGAGACCCAGTACTTC
>TRBJ2-7|TRBD2|-|TRBV7-8|13
CASSTSVGYEQYF
TGTGCCAGCAGCACTAGCGTCGGCTACGAGCAGTACTTC
>TRBJ2-7|TRBD2|-|TRBV6-2/TRBV6-3|16
CASSPSTSGATYEQYF
TGTGCCAGCAGTCCCTCTACTAGCGGAGCAACCTACGAGCAGTACTTC
>TRBJ2-2|-|-|TRBV7-9|15
CASSGGLIATGELFF
TGTGCCAGCAGCGGGGGGCTGATAGCGACCGGGGAGCTGTTTTTT
>TRBJ1-4|-|-|TRBV7-9|13
CASSFGTEEKLFF
TGTGCCAGCAGCTTCGGGACCGAGGAAAAACTGTTTTTT
>TRBJ1-2|-|-|TRBV28|15
CASSPIDRGNYGYTF
TGTGCCAGCAGTCCCATCGACCGAGGCAACTATGGCTACACCTTC
>TRBJ2-7|TRBD1|-|TRBV4-1|17
CASSHSRRGPASYEQYF
TGCGCCAGCAGCCATTCGCGAAGGGGGCCTGCCTCCTACGAGCAGTACTTC
>TRBJ2-5|TRBD1|-|TRBV7-9|15
CASSLGTGTQETQYF
TGTGCCAGCAGCTTAGGGACAGGGACACAAGAGACCCAGTACTTC
>TRBJ2-7|TRBD1|-|TRBV30|14
CAWSWGTEGDEQYF
TGTGCCTGGAGTTGGGGGACAGAGGGAGACGAGCAGTACTTC
>TRBJ2-3|-|-|TRBV29-1|13
CSVSPGVTDTQYF
TGCAGCGTTTCCCCGGGAGTCACAGATACGCAGTATTTT
>TRBJ2-7|-|-|TRBV9|14
CASSADSTSYEQYF
TGTGCCAGCAGCGCCGACAGCACCTCCTACGAGCAGTACTTC
>TRBJ2-5|-|-|TRBV10-3|14
CAIRNDEGGQTQYF
TGTGCCATCCGAAATGATGAGGGCGGCCAGACCCAGTACTTC
>TRBJ2-1|TRBD1|-|TRBV27|17
CASSLGGQLSSYNEQFF
TGTGCCAGCAGTTTAGGGGGACAGCTCAGCTCCTACAATGAGCAGTTCTTC
>TRBJ2-7|TRBD1|once|TRBV30|16
CAWSVPPRQGTYEQYF
TGTGCCTGGAGTGTACCCCCCCGACAGGGGACATACGAGCAGTACTTC
>TRBJ2-7|-|once|TRBV12-3/TRBV12-4|15
CASSLGPRSSYEQYF
TGTGCCAGCAGTTTAGGGCCTAGGAGCTCCTACGAGCAGTACTTC
>TRBJ1-1|-|-|TRBV5-4|14
CASSSLPEDTEAFF
TGTGCCAGCAGCTCCTTACCTGAAGACACTGAAGCTTTCTTT
>TRBJ2-7|-|-|TRBV4-2|18
CASSQALLGPGTSYEQYF
TGTGCCAGCAGCCAAGCCCTTTTGGGCCCGGGGACCTCTTACGAGCAGTACTTC
>TRBJ2-3|-|-|TRBV20-1|13
CSAPGPLTDTQYF
TGCAGTGCTCCGGGACCCCTGACAGATACGCAGTATTTT
>TRBJ2-2|TRBD2|-|TRBV11-1|20
CASSLIDGGRLAGHTGELFF
TGTGCCAGCAGCTTAATCGACGGGGGGCGGCTAGCGGGACACACCGGGGAGCTGTTTTTT
>TRBJ2-1|-|once|TRBV7-3|20
CASSPTGLGNPGLRHNEQFF
TGTGCCAGCAGCCCAACGGGGCTAGGGAATCCCGGACTCCGCCACAATGAGCAGTTCTTC
>TRBJ2-7|TRBD2|-|TRBV7-2|15
CASSLLREGLDEQYF
TGTGCCAGCAGCTTACTGCGGGAGGGCCTTGACGAGCAGTACTTC
>TRBJ2-6|-|-|TRBV30|13
CAWSEGGANVLTF
TGTGCCTGGAGTGAAGGTGGGGCCAACGTCCTGACTTTC
>TRBJ2-7|TRBD1|-|TRBV2|15
CASSRGQVTAYEQYF
TGTGCCAGCAGTAGGGGACAGGTGACAGCCTACGAGCAGTACTTC
>TRBJ2-7|TRBD2|few|TRBV7-9|14
CASRQTGTSLEQYF
TGTGCCAGCAGACAAACCGGGACTAGCTTAGAGCAGTACTTC
>TRBJ2-3|-|-|TRBV25-1|15
CASSALGRPTDTQYF
TGTGCCAGCAGTGCCCTGGGGAGACCCACAGATACGCAGTATTTT
>TRBJ1-4|-|once|TRBV5-1|14
CASRSRGPNEKLFF
TGCGCCAGCAGGTCCCGCGGACCAAATGAAAAACTGTTTTTT
>TRBJ2-1|-|-|TRBV15|14
CATSRERLLNEQFF
TGTGCCACCAGCAGAGAACGCCTGCTGAATGAGCAGTTCTTC
>TRBJ2-1|-|-|TRBV29-1|14
CSVAPRIPYNEQFF
TGCAGCGTTGCCCCGAGAATCCCCTACAATGAGCAGTTCTTC
>TRBJ2-7|TRBD2|-|TRBV28|17
CASSFNLAGGPPHEQYF
TGTGCCAGCAGTTTTAACCTAGCGGGAGGCCCGCCCCACGAGCAGTACTTC
>TRBJ1-2|-|few|TRBV9|13
CASSVGGDYGYTF
TGTGCCAGCAGCGTGGGAGGGGACTATGGCTACACCTTC
>TRBJ2-1|TRBD2|-|TRBV7-9|17
CASSPRTSGPYYNEQFF
TGTGCCAGCAGCCCCCGGACTAGCGGACCCTACTACAATGAGCAGTTCTTC
>TRBJ1-2|-|-|TRBV20-1|13
CSATPPGNYGYTF
TGCAGTGCTACGCCCCCAGGGAACTATGGCTACACCTTC
>TRBJ2-1|-|-|TRBV28|15
CASSPALGQYNEQFF
TGTGCCAGCAGTCCCGCCCTGGGGCAATACAATGAGCAGTTCTTC
>TRBJ2-4|TRBD1|once|TRBV28|15
CASSPRTGYKNIQYF
TGTGCCAGCAGTCCCAGGACAGGATACAAAAACATTCAGTACTTC
>TRBJ2-2|TRBD2|-|TRBV6-1|15
CASTGGGPLAGELFF
TGTGCCAGCACTGGGGGGGGACCTCTCGCCGGGGAGCTGTTTTTT
>TRBJ2-2|-|-|TRBV4-2|14
CASSPRDGNGELFF
TGTGCCAGCAGCCCCCGGGACGGGAACGGGGAGCTGTTTTTT
>TRBJ2-1|-|once|TRBV12-5|16
CASGFQIWGNYNEQFF
TGTGCTAGTGGTTTCCAGATTTGGGGGAATTACAATGAGCAGTTCTTC
>TRBJ1-4|-|-|TRBV15|14
CATSREGRIEKLFF
TGTGCCACCAGCAGGGAGGGACGGATTGAAAAACTGTTTTTT
>TRBJ2-3|TRBD2|once|TRBV27|16
CASSFLLAGGPDTQYF
TGTGCCAGCAGTTTCCTACTAGCGGGGGGGCCGGATACGCAGTATTTT